What follows are 23 T cell receptor beta chains derived from one specimen sequenced in a study of OX40 agonist ivuxolimab in advanced cancers. Repertoires were generated with immunoSEQ multiplex PCR, while TCRdb's copy carries only in-frame clones and drops some. Of just under 65,000 clones listed, 84% are singletons. Sequenced material: CD4+ or CD8+ T cells sorted from blood, taken in a trial of the OX40 agonist ivuxolimab. These receptors were collected from an adult with an advanced solid tumor such as melanoma, head and neck, liver or kidney cancer.

A word on this clone: No DNA is shown, since the ends of the CDR3 on it are uncertain; the CDR3 is the one TCRdb lists. This sequence joins TRBV5-1 and TRBJ1-1. Germline CDR1 SGHRS, CDR2 YFSETQ. The CDR3 is 14 amino acids long, termini counted. The CDR3 sequence is CASSFGSGYTEAFF.

The rearrangement uses TRBV10-2 and TRBJ2-7; D might be TRBD1 (5 bases). From germline, CDR1 is WSHSY and CDR2 SAAADI. V was cut by 6 bases and J by 2 bases, with 14 bases left in between. The CDR3 totals 14 residues. CDR3 residues: CASREDIAPYEQYF. The CDR3 DNA reads TGCGCCAGCAGAGAGGACATCGCTCCCTACGAGCAGTACTTC.

This clone was seen only a few times. The CDR3: CASSYTGQNTEAFF. CDR3 DNA sequence: TGTGCCAGCAGTTACACCGGACAAAACACTGAAGCTTTCTTT. The V and J genes are TRBV6-6 and TRBJ1-1, with D perhaps matching TRBD1 (5 bases). Trimming left V 2 bases short and J 2 bases short, with 9 bases between. CDR3 size: 14 residues. The germline V gene has CDR1 MNHNY and CDR2 SVGAGI (reference sequence).

This clone was found once. J is TRBJ2-1 and V is TRBV7-9, with a possible D match to TRBD1 (6 bases). The germline V and J ends were trimmed by 3 bases and 6 bases, with 15 bases remaining between them. Germline V CDR1 and CDR2: SEHNR, FQNEAQ (reference sequence). The CDR3 loop spans 15 amino acids. The chain's CDR3 is CASSLGASVFNEQFF. The CDR3 DNA sequence: TGTGCCAGCAGCTTGGGGGCTTCGGTTTTCAATGAGCAGTTCTTC.

The rearrangement joins TRBV4-3 to TRBJ2-7; 9 positions match TRBD1. Unmatched junction bases numbered 5, after V lost 0 bases and J lost 5 bases. Germline assignment: CDR1 LGHNA and CDR2 YSLEER. This CDR3 region has 15 residues. CDR3 DNA: TGCGCCAGCAGCCAAGATGGGACAGGGATCGACGAGCAGTACTTC. This gives the protein CASSQDGTGIDEQYF.

This chain links TRBV2 with TRBJ1-5; D unresolved. Germline V gene sequence: CDR1 SNHLY, CDR2 FYNNEI. V shed 4 bases and J shed 3 bases, with 7 bases lying between them. There are 13 residues in the CDR3. The CDR3 DNA sequence: TGTGCCAGCAGTGGTTCTCTCAATCAGCCCCAGCATTTT. Its protein is CASSGSLNQPQHF.

The chain carries TRBV7-9 and TRBJ2-1; D tentatively fits TRBD1 or TRBD2 (5 bases each). This CDR3 is 13 amino acids long. Trimming left V 3 bases short and J 6 bases short, with 9 bases between. Per the germline V gene, CDR1 is SEHNR and CDR2 is FQNEAQ (reference sequence). CDR3 residues: CASSFGTVNEQFF. The CDR3 coding sequence is TGTGCCAGCAGCTTCGGGACGGTCAATGAGCAGTTCTTC.

The chain carries TRBV30 and TRBJ1-6; 7 bases align to TRBD1. After removal of 7 bases from V and 5 bases from J, the junction contained 5 bases not matched to a gene. The length of the CDR3 is 13 residues. CDR1 is GTSNPN and CDR2 is SVGIG in the germline V gene (reference sequence). CDR3 DNA: TGTGCCTATACGGGACAGAATAATTCACCCCTCCACTTT. It codes for CAYTGQNNSPLHF.

In this sample, this clone turned up once. The chain links TRBV6-1 to TRBJ1-1; TRBD1 might be the D (5 bases). This CDR3 is 13 amino acids long. Germline values: CDR1 MNHNS, CDR2 SASEGT. Trimming took 7 bases from V and 7 from J, leaving 16 bases between them. This CDR3 reads CASIGDYGDEAFF. The DNA for the CDR3 is TGTGCCAGCATAGGGGACTACGGAGATGAAGCTTTCTTT.

This clone was observed a single time. The rearrangement links TRBV18 to TRBJ2-6; 7 bases agree with TRBD1. CDR1 and CDR2 from the germline V gene are KGHSH and LQKENI. Germline trimming cut 3 bases from V and 7 bases from J; bases unmatched to any gene: 9. The CDR3 has 16 amino acids. CDR3 protein: CASSPGQRSLANVLTF. CDR3 coding DNA: TGTGCCAGCTCACCGGGACAGCGGTCTCTAGCCAACGTCCTGACTTTC. Full variable domain (outside the CDR3, taken from reference TRBV18 and TRBJ2-6): NAGVMQNPRHLVRRRGQEARLRCSPMKGHSHVYWYRQLPEEGLKFMVYLQKENIIDESGMPKERFSAEFPKEGPSILRIQQVVRGDSAAYFCASSPGQRSLANVLTFGAGSRLTVL.

The chain has TRBV5-1 and TRBJ1-1; possibly TRBD1 for D (5 bases). V lost 4 bases and J lost 4, with 17 bases in between. Germline CDR1 is SGHRS and CDR2 is YFSETQ. The CDR3 totals 15 residues. CDR3 amino acids: CASSPRDSRATEAFF. CDR3 coding DNA: TGCGCCAGCAGCCCCAGGGACTCCAGGGCCACTGAAGCTTTCTTT. The variable domain in full, with the rest retrieved from reference TRBV5-1 and TRBJ1-1, is KAGVTQTPRYLIKTRGQQVTLSCSPISGHRSVSWYQQTPGQGLQFLFEYFSETQRNKGNFPGRFSGRQFSNSRSEMNVSTLELGDSALYLCASSPRDSRATEAFFGQGTRLTVV.

The J gene is TRBJ2-1, the V gene TRBV12-5; D might be TRBD1 (6 bases). The CDR3 covers 13 residues. Germline-derived CDR1 and CDR2 are LGHNT and FRNRAP. V lost 5 bases, J lost 7 bases, and 12 bases lay in between. The DNA for the CDR3 is TGTGCTAGTGGTCCACAGGGCCTGAATGAGCAGTTCTTC. It codes for CASGPQGLNEQFF.

The chain combines TRBV5-1 with TRBJ1-4, with no clear D. V was pared by 0 bases and J by 7 bases, with 10 bases between. Per the germline V gene, CDR1 is SGHRS and CDR2 is YFSETQ. The CDR3 sequence is 14 residues long. The CDR3 loop reads CASSLVPGAEKLFF. In DNA form, the CDR3 reads TGCGCCAGCAGCTTGGTCCCCGGCGCTGAAAAACTGTTTTTT.

The chain couples TRBV6-1 to TRBJ2-7, with D unresolved. Between the trimmed V and J ends, which lost 5 bases and 5 bases, there was a span of 10 bases. CDR1 is MNHNS and CDR2 is SASEGT in the germline V gene. The CDR3 is made up of 12 amino acids. In DNA, the CDR3 is TGTGCCAGCAGTAGGGTGGGGAACGAGCAGTACTTC. Amino acids: CASSRVGNEQYF.

The CDR3 reads CASWTGDNQPQHF. The CDR3 coding sequence is TGTGCCAGCTGGACAGGGGACAATCAGCCCCAGCATTTT. This chain links TRBV2 with TRBJ1-5, with 9 nucleotides matching TRBD1. This CDR3 spans 13 amino acids. The junction had 2 bases not matched to a gene; V was cut back by 8 bases and J by 3 bases. Germline CDR1 reads SNHLY; CDR2 reads FYNNEI.

This sequence joins TRBV5-1 and TRBJ2-3, with D perhaps matching TRBD1 (5 bases). Looked up from germline, CDR1 is SGHRS and CDR2 is YFSETQ. The CDR3 has 14 amino acids. V dropped 0 bases and J dropped 2 bases, with 7 bases sitting between them. The CDR3 nucleotides read TGCGCCAGCAGCTTGGTAGGGGCCACAGATACGCAGTATTTT. Translation gives CASSLVGATDTQYF.

This clone showed up just once. This chain joins TRBV7-3 and TRBJ2-3; no clear D gene. Germline CDR1 and CDR2: SGHTA and FQGTGA. The CDR3 has 13 residues. V was pared by 5 bases and J by 4 bases, with 10 bases between. In nucleotides, the CDR3 is TGTGCCAGCAGCCCTAGTCCCGCAGATACGCAGTATTTT. Residues: CASSPSPADTQYF.

The V call is TRBV5-4, the J call TRBJ1-1; D is unresolved. The germline V gene has CDR1 SGHNT and CDR2 YYREEE (reference sequence). Trimming took off 3 bases at V and 2 bases at J, with 14 bases between the two ends. The CDR3 length is 15 residues. CDR3 in amino acids: CASSSYKGFNTEAFF. Written as DNA, the CDR3 is TGTGCCAGCAGCTCCTATAAAGGGTTCAACACTGAAGCTTTCTTT. Full variable domain (rest looked up from reference TRBV5-4 and TRBJ1-1): ETGVTQSPTHLIKTRGQQVTLRCSSQSGHNTVSWYQQALGQGPQFIFQYYREEENGRGNFPPRFSGLQFPNYSSELNVNALELDDSALYLCASSSYKGFNTEAFFGQGTRLTVV.

The V gene is TRBV5-6, the J gene TRBJ2-3; TRBD2 might be the D (6 bases). CDR3 length equals 16 residues. CDR1 and CDR2 from the germline V gene are SGHDT and YYEEEE. Trimming shortened V by 0 bases and J by 2 bases, and 13 bases separated the two germline ends. CDR3 DNA: TGTGCCAGCAGCTTGGGGCTAGCGTACAACACAGATACGCAGTATTTT. Protein product: CASSLGLAYNTDTQYF.

The rearrangement links TRBV6-5 to TRBJ2-5, with 8 bases matching TRBD2. After removal of 0 bases from V and 5 bases from J, the junction contained 5 bases not matched to a gene. This CDR3 comprises 15 residues. In germline, CDR1 is MNHEY, CDR2 SVGAGI. The CDR3 is CASSYSPAGVETQYF. Here the CDR3 DNA reads TGTGCCAGCAGTTACTCTCCAGCGGGGGTGGAGACCCAGTACTTC.

As DNA, the CDR3 is TGTGCTAGTGGTTTGCAAGGGGCAGATACGCAGTATTTT. Protein: CASGLQGADTQYF. The rearrangement links TRBV12-5 to TRBJ2-3; the D gene is possibly TRBD1 (5 bases). Trimming stripped 2 bases from V and 4 bases from J, with 7 bases between. CDR1 LGHNT and CDR2 FRNRAP come from the germline V gene. The length of the CDR3 is 13 residues.

This clone has just a few counts. The gene calls are TRBV5-1 and TRBJ1-1; D remains ambiguous. CDR1 is SGHRS, CDR2 YFSETQ, per germline. V lost 0 bases to trimming and J lost 0 bases, with 6 bases between them. This CDR3 has 14 residues. As DNA, the CDR3 is TGCGCCAGCAGCTTGGCGGCGGTGAACACTGAAGCTTTCTTT. It translates to CASSLAAVNTEAFF.

This clone was counted a single time. The V call is TRBV5-1, the J call TRBJ2-2; 7 bases map to TRBD1. V trimming: 6 bases; J trimming: 4 bases; junction bases outside the gene matches: 3. The germline V gene encodes CDR1 SGHRS and CDR2 YFSETQ. The CDR3 runs to 13 residues. The CDR3, as DNA: TGCGCCAGCATGACAGGGAGCACCGGGGAGCTGTTTTTT. Its translation: CASMTGSTGELFF.